Described below is a single T cell receptor (beta chain) sequence and its context. Its antigen is not identified. Germline CDR1 is SNHLY and CDR2 is FYNNEI. This CDR3 region has 14 residues. With 9 bases removed from V and 1 base from J, the gap between germline ends came to 15 bases. This sample stems from a study of cytomegalovirus exposure and HLA in healthy donors. Points from the study as a whole: A reported reduction in N-insertions relative to the roughly 640-donor mean was seen in an Asian-associated ancestry cluster in a later analysis. Later on, analysis showed that most CMV-associated TCR beta chains appeared to be HLA-restricted. A later analysis associated 15,000 to 20,000 TCR beta sequences with HLA alleles at a 0.05 false discovery rate. Being productive about 87% or about 30% of the time was typical of most TCR beta V segments in an earlier analysis.

Primers included in the PCR were 60 Vbeta and 13 Jbeta primers. Clones were read by immunoSEQ multiplex PCR, and TCRdb kept only the in-frame ones, dropping some. Of 170,000 or so clones listed, approximately 84% are singletons. This receptor was identified in a male donor in good health and CMV-seropositive. This chain joins TRBV2 and TRBJ1-1, with D tentatively TRBD1 (6 bases). Specimen: PBMCs. As DNA, the CDR3 is TGTGCCAGGATGAACAGGGAAGGGAACACTGAAGCTTTCTTT. This translates into CARMNREGNTEAFF.